This T cell receptor beta chain was sequenced in a study of neurological immune-mediated disorders. Sample time point: technical triplicate 2. The sorted libraries involved the use of around 960,000 CD4+ or CD8+ T cells. This clonotype was counted ten times or more. Its specificity is not known. Whole-study results and caveats: Patients with HTLV-1-associated myelopathy showed the most TCR clonal expansion. Those with multiple sclerosis showed the least, falling below healthy controls. No expanded-clone CDR3 amino acid sequence recurred across subjects, suggesting private TCR-beta repertoires.

The cDNA came from 5'RACE, which used 10-nucleotide random UMIs. TCRdb analysed the 5' RACE reads with MiXCR anew, one entry per CDR3 protein. The sample lists about 32,000 distinct CDR3 sequences, 13% occurring once. The ends lost 5 bases at V and 8 bases at J; junction bases unmatched: 6. The CDR3 is 15 residues long. Sequenced input: CD4+ T cells from blood. The clonotype comes from a female donor with HTLV-1-associated myelopathy (HAM/TSP). This rearrangement joins TRBV12-3 or TRBV12-4 to TRBJ2-1; 13 positions agree with TRBD2. CDR3 sequence reads: CASSTSGRARYEQFF. The CDR3 bases are TGTGCCAGCAGTACTAGCGGGAGGGCCCGGTATGAGCAGTTCTTC.